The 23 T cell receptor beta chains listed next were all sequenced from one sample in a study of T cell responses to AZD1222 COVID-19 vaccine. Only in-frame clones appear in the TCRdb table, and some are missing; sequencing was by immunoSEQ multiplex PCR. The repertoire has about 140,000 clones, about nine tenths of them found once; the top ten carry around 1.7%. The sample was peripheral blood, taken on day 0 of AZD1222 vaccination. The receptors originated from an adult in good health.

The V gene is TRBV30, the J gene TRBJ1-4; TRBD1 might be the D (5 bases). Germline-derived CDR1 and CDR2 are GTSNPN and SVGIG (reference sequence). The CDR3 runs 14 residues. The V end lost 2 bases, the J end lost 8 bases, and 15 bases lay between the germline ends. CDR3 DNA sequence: TGTGCCTGGAGTCCCGGGACCGGGAGGGAAAAACTGTTTTTT. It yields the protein CAWSPGTGREKLFF.

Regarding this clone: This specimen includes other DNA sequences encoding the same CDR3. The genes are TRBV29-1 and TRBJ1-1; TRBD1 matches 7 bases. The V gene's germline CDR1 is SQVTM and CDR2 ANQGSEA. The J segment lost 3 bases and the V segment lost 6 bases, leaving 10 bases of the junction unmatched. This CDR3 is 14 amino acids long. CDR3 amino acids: CSVVPRGGYTEAFF. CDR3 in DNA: TGCAGCGTCGTTCCCAGGGGGGGATACACTGAAGCTTTCTTT.

CDR3 sequence reads: CASSDRGPDEQYF. In DNA form, the CDR3 reads TGTGCCAGTAGCGACAGGGGGCCCGACGAGCAGTACTTC. The genes are TRBV19 and TRBJ2-7, with 10 nucleotides matching TRBD1. The germline V gene encodes CDR1 LNHDA and CDR2 SQIVND (reference sequence). The CDR3 extends over 13 amino acids. V trimming: 6 bases; J trimming: 5 bases; junction bases outside the gene matches: 4.

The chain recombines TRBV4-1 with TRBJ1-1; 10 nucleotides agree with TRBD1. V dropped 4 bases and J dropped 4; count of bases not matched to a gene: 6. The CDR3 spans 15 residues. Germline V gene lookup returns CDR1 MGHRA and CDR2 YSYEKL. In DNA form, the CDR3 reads TGCGCCAGCAGCCGAGACAGGGGGCAGGGCACTGAAGCTTTCTTT. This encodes CASSRDRGQGTEAFF.

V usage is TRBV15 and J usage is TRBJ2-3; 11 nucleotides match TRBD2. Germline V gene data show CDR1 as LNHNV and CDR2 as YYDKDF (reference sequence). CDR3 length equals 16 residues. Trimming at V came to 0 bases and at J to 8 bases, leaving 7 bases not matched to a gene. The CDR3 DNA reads TGTGCCACCAGCAGAGAACTAGCGGGAGCGGGCGGTACGCAGTATTTT. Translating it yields CATSRELAGAGGTQYF.

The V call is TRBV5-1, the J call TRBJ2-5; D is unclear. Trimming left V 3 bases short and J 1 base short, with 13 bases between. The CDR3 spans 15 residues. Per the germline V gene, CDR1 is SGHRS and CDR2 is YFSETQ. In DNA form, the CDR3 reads TGCGCCAGCAGCTCCGGACGCACCGCCCAAGAGACCCAGTACTTC. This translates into CASSSGRTAQETQYF.

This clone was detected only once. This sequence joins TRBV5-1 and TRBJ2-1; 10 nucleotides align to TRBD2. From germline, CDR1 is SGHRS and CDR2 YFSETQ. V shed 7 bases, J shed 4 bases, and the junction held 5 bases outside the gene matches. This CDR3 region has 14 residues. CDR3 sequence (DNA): TGCGCCAGCCAGAGCGGGAGGGGGTACAATGAGCAGTTCTTC. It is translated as CASQSGRGYNEQFF.

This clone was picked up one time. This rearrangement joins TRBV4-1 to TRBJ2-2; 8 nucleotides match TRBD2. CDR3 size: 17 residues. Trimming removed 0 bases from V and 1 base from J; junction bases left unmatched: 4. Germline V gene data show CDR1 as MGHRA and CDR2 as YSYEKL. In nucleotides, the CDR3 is TGCGCCAGCAGCCAAGATGGACTAGCAATGAACACCGGGGAGCTGTTTTTT. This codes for CASSQDGLAMNTGELFF.

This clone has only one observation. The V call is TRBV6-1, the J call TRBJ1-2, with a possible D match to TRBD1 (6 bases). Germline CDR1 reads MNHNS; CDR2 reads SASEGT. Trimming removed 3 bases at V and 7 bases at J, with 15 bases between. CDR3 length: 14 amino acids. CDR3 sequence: CASSEPTGQGGYTF. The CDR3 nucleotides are TGTGCCAGCAGTGAGCCCACAGGGCAGGGTGGCTACACCTTC.

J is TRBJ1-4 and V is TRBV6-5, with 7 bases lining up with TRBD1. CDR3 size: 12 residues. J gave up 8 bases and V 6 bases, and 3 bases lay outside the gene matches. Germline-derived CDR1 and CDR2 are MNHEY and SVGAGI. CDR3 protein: CASSSTGEKLFF. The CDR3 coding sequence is TGTGCCAGCAGCTCGACAGGGGAAAAACTGTTTTTT.

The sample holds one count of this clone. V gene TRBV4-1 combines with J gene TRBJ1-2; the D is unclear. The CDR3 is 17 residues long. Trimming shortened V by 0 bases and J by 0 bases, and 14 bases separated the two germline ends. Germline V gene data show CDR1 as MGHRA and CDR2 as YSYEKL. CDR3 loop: CASSQERWTETNYGYTF. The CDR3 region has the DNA TGCGCCAGCAGCCAAGAACGATGGACGGAGACTAACTATGGCTACACCTTC.

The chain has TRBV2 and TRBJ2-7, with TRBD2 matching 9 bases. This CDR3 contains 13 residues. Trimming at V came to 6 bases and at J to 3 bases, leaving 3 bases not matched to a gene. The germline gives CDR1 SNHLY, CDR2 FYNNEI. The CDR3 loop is CASRAGGIYEQYF. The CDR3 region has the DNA TGTGCCAGCAGGGCGGGAGGGATCTACGAGCAGTACTTC.

CDR3 in DNA: TGTGCCAGCAGTGAATGGGTTGGGGGATACGAGCAGTACTTC. Its protein is CASSEWVGGYEQYF. The chain couples TRBV6-1 to TRBJ2-7; tentatively, D is TRBD1 or TRBD2 (5 bases each). The CDR3 totals 14 residues. Germline loops: CDR1 MNHNS, CDR2 SASEGT. The V end was cut by 2 bases, the J end by 4 bases, with 12 bases between.

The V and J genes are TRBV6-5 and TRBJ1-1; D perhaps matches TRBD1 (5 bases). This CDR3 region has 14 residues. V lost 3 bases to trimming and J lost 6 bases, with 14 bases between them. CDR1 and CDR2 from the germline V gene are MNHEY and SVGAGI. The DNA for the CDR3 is TGTGCCAGCAGTTATCGGAGGGGTGGCTCTGAAGCTTTCTTT. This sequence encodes CASSYRRGGSEAFF.

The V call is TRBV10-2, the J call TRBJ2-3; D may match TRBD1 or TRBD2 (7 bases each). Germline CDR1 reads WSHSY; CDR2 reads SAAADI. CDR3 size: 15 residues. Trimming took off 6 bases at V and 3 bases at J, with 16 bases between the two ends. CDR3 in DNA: TGCGCCAGCAGCGAGAGACAGGGAGGGACAGATACGCAGTATTTT. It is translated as CASSERQGGTDTQYF.

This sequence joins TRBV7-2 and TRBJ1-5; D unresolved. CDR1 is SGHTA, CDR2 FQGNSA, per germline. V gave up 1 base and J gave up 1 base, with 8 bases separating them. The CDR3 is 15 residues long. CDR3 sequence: CASSLVGSSNQPQHF. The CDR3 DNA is TGTGCCAGCAGCTTAGTGGGCAGCAGCAATCAGCCCCAGCATTTT.

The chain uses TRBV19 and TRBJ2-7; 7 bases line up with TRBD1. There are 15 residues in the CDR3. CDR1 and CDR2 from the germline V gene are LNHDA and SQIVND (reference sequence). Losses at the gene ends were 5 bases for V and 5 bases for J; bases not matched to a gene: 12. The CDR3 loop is CASSLPDRPQHEQYF. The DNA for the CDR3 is TGTGCCAGTAGTCTCCCGGACAGGCCACAACACGAGCAGTACTTC.

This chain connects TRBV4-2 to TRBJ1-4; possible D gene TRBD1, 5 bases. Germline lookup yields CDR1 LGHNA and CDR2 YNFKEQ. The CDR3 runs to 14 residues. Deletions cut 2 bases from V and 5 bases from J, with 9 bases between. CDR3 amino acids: CASSQTGLNEKLFF. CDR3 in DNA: TGTGCCAGCAGCCAAACAGGATTGAATGAAAAACTGTTTTTT.

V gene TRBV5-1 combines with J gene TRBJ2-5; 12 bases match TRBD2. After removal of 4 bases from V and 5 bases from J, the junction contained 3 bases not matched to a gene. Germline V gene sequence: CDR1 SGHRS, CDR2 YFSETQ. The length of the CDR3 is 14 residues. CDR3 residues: CASSPGTSGETQYF. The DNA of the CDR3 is TGCGCCAGCAGCCCGGGGACTAGCGGGGAGACCCAGTACTTC.

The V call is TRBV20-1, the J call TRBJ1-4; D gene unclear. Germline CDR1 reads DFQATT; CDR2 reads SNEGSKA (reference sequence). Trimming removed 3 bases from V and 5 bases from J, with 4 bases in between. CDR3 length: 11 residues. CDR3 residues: CSASQNEKLFF. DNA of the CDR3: TGCAGTGCTAGCCAGAATGAAAAACTGTTTTTT.

CDR3 sequence (DNA): TGTGCCAGCAGCTTGAACAGGGTAAAACTCCGCTCTGGAAACACCATATATTTT. This translates into CASSLNRVKLRSGNTIYF. J is TRBJ1-3 and V is TRBV5-6; a possible D gene is TRBD1 (6 bases). Germline CDR1 and CDR2: SGHDT and YYEEEE. V lost 1 base to trimming and J lost 0 bases, with 17 bases between them. The CDR3 totals 18 residues.

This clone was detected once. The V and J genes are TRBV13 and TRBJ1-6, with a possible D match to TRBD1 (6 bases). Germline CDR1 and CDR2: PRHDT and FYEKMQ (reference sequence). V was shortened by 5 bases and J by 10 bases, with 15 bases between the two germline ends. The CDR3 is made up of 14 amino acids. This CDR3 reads CASSQGTRGSPLHF. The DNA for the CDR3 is TGTGCCAGCAGCCAGGGGACTAGGGGGTCACCCCTCCACTTT.

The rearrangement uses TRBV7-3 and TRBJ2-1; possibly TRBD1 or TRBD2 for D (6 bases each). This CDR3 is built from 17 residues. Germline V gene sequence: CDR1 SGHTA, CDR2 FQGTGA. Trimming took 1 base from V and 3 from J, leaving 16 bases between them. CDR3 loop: CASSLNPSGGNYNEQFF. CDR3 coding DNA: TGTGCCAGCAGCTTAAATCCGTCCGGGGGCAACTACAATGAGCAGTTCTTC.